A selection of T cell receptor beta chains follows, all from one sample in a study of T cell repertoires in cytomegalovirus infection. Which antigens these TCRs recognize remains unknown. TCRdb ran MiXCR on the reads and lists one entry per CDR3 protein. The table shows about 350,000 distinct CDR3 sequences, with about 34% occurring only once. Sample: cultured PBMCs, taken from culture after CMV antigen stimulation. These receptors all stem from a human donor in good health (CMV status not recorded). Some clones in this sample may be carry-over from other donors' samples. CDR3s include the opening cysteine and the closing phenylalanine or tryptophan. A D gene is named only where the DNA matches it firmly. Only some rows state a clone size, as once, few, many or a class for expanded clones.

CDR3nt	CDR3aa	v_gene	j_gene	abundance	d_gene
TGTGCCACAACGGCTTGGGACCCATGGGAGCCCCAGCATTTT	CATTAWDPWEPQHF	TRBV19	TRBJ1-5	-	-
TGTGCCAGCGGATCGCTATACGAGCAGTACTTC	CASGSLYEQYF	TRBV12-3/TRBV12-4	TRBJ2-7	-	-
TGTGCCAGCAGCTTCGGCCGGACAAGCACAGATACGCAGTATTTT	CASSFGRTSTDTQYF	TRBV7-6	TRBJ2-3	few	-
TGTGCCAGCAGCCCCACTTTGACAGGGGGCAAGACCTATGAGCAGTTCTTC	CASSPTLTGGKTYEQFF	TRBV5-5	TRBJ2-1	-	TRBD1
TGTGCTAGTGGTTCAGATACTAGCGGGTATTACAATGAGCAGTTCTTC	CASGSDTSGYYNEQFF	TRBV12-5	TRBJ2-1	few	TRBD2
TGCGCCAGCAGCCAAGATCCTTTGACGCCCCCTCCCAATGAGCAGTTCTTC	CASSQDPLTPPPNEQFF	TRBV4-1	TRBJ2-1	few	-
TGTGCCAGCAGCAATGGACAGGGGACTGAAGCTTTCTTT	CASSNGQGTEAFF	TRBV6-6	TRBJ1-1	-	TRBD1
TGTGCCAGCAGTTCCGGGGGGGGCGCAGATACGCAGTATTTT	CASSSGGGADTQYF	TRBV6-2/TRBV6-3	TRBJ2-3	-	TRBD2
TGTGCCAGCAGCCAAGGCGGGGGGGTGGGAGATACGCAGTATTTT	CASSQGGGVGDTQYF	TRBV7-6	TRBJ2-3	-	TRBD2
TGTGCCAGCGGGAACAGGGACCCAATAGCCAAAAACATTCAGTACTTC	CASGNRDPIAKNIQYF	TRBV28	TRBJ2-4	many	-
TGTGCCAGCAGCTTTGGGGGCAATTTTCAAGAGACCCAGTACTTC	CASSFGGNFQETQYF	TRBV11-2	TRBJ2-5	once	-
TGTGCCAGTAGTGTGTTTAAGGGGAGTACTGAAGCTTTCTTT	CASSVFKGSTEAFF	TRBV19	TRBJ1-1	few	-
TGTGCCAGCAGCCGCGTCTCGGCCTACGAGCAGTACTTC	CASSRVSAYEQYF	TRBV28	TRBJ2-7	-	-
TGTGCCAGCAGCTTAACCCAGGAAAAACTGTTTTTT	CASSLTQEKLFF	TRBV7-2	TRBJ1-4	once	-
TGTGCCAGCAGCATTCCTAGCGGGATGAGCTCCTACAATGAGCAGTTCTTC	CASSIPSGMSSYNEQFF	TRBV3-1	TRBJ2-1	-	TRBD2
TGCGCCAGCAGCCAAGCGCTAGCGGGCATGAGCTCCTACAATGAGCAGTTCTTC	CASSQALAGMSSYNEQFF	TRBV4-3	TRBJ2-1	-	TRBD2
TGTGCCAGTGGGAATGTGGGTAGAGTTAATGAAAAACTGTTTTTT	CASGNVGRVNEKLFF	TRBV19	TRBJ1-4	-	-
TGTGCCAGCAGTTTAGCGCTTGGGGAGGGGGCGAGGACTGAAGCTTTCTTT	CASSLALGEGARTEAFF	TRBV12-3/TRBV12-4	TRBJ1-1	-	TRBD1
TGCAGTGCCGGACAGGAGGGGGCAACTAATGAAAAACTGTTTTTT	CSAGQEGATNEKLFF	TRBV20-1	TRBJ1-4	-	TRBD1
TGTGCCAGCAGCGCGATCGGGCCTCAGAGCGAGCAGTACTTC	CASSAIGPQSEQYF	TRBV7-2	TRBJ2-7	many	-
TGTGCCAGCAGTTTATCTAGGACCGCGAAGGAGTTCTTC	CASSLSRTAKEFF	TRBV27	TRBJ2-1	-	-